This TCR beta chain was captured in a study of shared clonotypes between healthy human individuals. Regarding the study as a whole: Sampling involved blood alone; tissue repertoires likely differ.

As for this clone: Antigen: not known.

It was 250 to 350 ng DNA, some 33,000 T cell genomes, that went into each replicate PCR of unsorted PBMC. The repertoire was sequenced with immunoSEQ multiplex PCR; TCRdb's copy has only in-frame clones and lacks some. Seen here are hundreds of thousands of clones, more than 75% observed once, and the top ten hold 13%. Germline loops: CDR1 LGHNA, CDR2 YNFKEQ. CDR3 length: 13 amino acids. V was cut by 1 base and J by 2 bases, with 4 bases left in between. Sample: PBMCs. This sequence joins TRBV4-2 and TRBJ2-3; the D is unclear. This receptor was obtained from a woman in her forties in good health. Some clones in this sample may be carry-over from other donors' samples. CDR3 bases: TGTGCCAGCAGCCAAGTCTCCACAGATACGCAGTATTTT. Encoded protein: CASSQVSTDTQYF.